Listed below are T cell receptor beta chains from one sample, sequenced in a study of cytotoxic CD8 clonotypes in ibrutinib-treated CLL. TCRdb's copy holds only in-frame clones and misses some; the assay was immunoSEQ multiplex PCR. Of around 310,000 clones in the sample, 70% to 80% were seen once. The input for sequencing was PBMCs, taken before ibrutinib treatment. Source of these receptors: a human donor with chronic lymphocytic leukemia. Each CDR3 is given without its conserved first and last residue.

TRBV7-8	TRBJ2-7	ASSLNGGADEQY
TRBV9	TRBJ1-1	ASSGTNTEAF
TRBV5-6	TRBJ2-7	ASSLGQPAYEQY
TRBV4-1	TRBJ2-5	ASSQGGAGQETQY
TRBV6-5	TRBJ2-7	ASSSPRGVQY
TRBV9	TRBJ2-7	ASSVGADSSYEQY
TRBV7-9	TRBJ1-2	ASSLEDSYGYT
TRBV27	TRBJ1-6	ASTLGGANSPLH
TRBV5-8	TRBJ1-5	ASSRDTTPQH
TRBV5-1	TRBJ2-3	ASSTGSSGSTDTQY
TRBV27	TRBJ1-4	ASSLFRDRGLANEKLF
TRBV5-1	TRBJ2-5	ASSLTSGSLETQY
TRBV2	TRBJ1-2	ASSAAGEYGYT
TRBV21-1	TRBJ2-3	ASKKGGRVTDTQY
TRBV9	TRBJ2-5	ASSLLGGQVETQY
TRBV5-4	TRBJ2-7	ASSSPGLGREQY
TRBV4-3	TRBJ2-1	ASSRRAGRKDDEQF
TRBV12-5	TRBJ2-7	ASGLTRSEQY
TRBV5-4	TRBJ2-3	ASSLGGTSTDTQY
TRBV5-1	TRBJ2-3	ASSRGLAGDTDTQY
TRBV19	TRBJ1-3	ASGMGRNTIY
TRBV6-5	TRBJ2-2	ASSQGQNTGELF
TRBV28	TRBJ2-7	ASSLGPGLEYEQY
TRBV7-3	TRBJ1-1	ASSRPHYRGPMNTEAF
TRBV2	TRBJ1-4	ASTQAGQGAWNEKLF
TRBV18	TRBJ2-3	ASSPLGPTDTQY
TRBV5-4	TRBJ2-5	ASSLAGGIETQY
TRBV7-6	TRBJ2-1	ASSPSPVREQF
TRBV6-5	TRBJ2-3	ASGRTGGPTDTQY
TRBV5-8	TRBJ1-1	ASSLRQLDEAF
TRBV7-8	TRBJ2-1	ASRSPGLTYYEQF
TRBV4-2	TRBJ1-2	ASSQDMTAYDGYT
TRBV4-3	TRBJ1-3	ASSHLTGSSGNTIY
TRBV19	TRBJ2-7	ASSGSSIGLKHYEQY
TRBV4-2	TRBJ2-5	ASSQEPSTARLETQY
TRBV6-5	TRBJ2-2	ASSYFPQGATGELF
TRBV7-8	TRBJ2-7	ASMGSLSYEQY
TRBV30	TRBJ1-1	AWSVHLNTEAF
TRBV30	TRBJ1-4	AWSQIGTHQRKLF
TRBV28	TRBJ1-2	ASSLGPDRLINYGYT
TRBV6-1	TRBJ2-3	ASSESGSTDTQY
TRBV7-9	TRBJ2-7	ASILVGDSSYEQY
TRBV18	TRBJ2-3	ASSPGTSGRDTQY
TRBV7-2	TRBJ2-1	ASSSTRQRGNEQF
TRBV28	TRBJ2-1	ASSPGASGRNEQF
TRBV6-1	TRBJ1-2	ASIQDRGRFYGYT
TRBV6-6	TRBJ2-7	ASSPPNRQGDEQY
TRBV7-2	TRBJ2-7	ASSLARDQGPPYYEQY
TRBV7-8	TRBJ1-2	ASSSRQGYGGYT
TRBV7-7	TRBJ2-7	ASSFSRGQGYEQY
TRBV4-2	TRBJ2-1	ASSQDLSGRAENEQF